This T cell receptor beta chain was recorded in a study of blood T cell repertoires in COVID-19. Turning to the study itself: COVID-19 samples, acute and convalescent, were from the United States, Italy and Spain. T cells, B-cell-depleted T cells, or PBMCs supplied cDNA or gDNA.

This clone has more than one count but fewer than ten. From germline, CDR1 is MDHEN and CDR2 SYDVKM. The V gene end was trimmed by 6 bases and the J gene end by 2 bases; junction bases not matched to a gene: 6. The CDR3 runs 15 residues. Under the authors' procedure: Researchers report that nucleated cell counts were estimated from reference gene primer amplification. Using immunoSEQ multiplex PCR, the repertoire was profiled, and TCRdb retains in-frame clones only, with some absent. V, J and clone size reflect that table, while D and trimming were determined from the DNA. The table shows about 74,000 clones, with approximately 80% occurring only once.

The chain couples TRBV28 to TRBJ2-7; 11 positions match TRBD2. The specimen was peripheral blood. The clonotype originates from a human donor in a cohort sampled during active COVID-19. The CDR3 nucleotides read TGTGCCAGCAGCCTTAGCGGGAGGGCCCCCTACGAGCAGTACTTC. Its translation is CASSLSGRAPYEQYF.